This TCR beta chain was observed in a study of cytomegalovirus exposure and HLA in healthy donors. Primers for the PCR totalled 60 Vbeta and 13 Jbeta. Method: immunoSEQ multiplex PCR; TCRdb's copy keeps in-frame clones and lacks some. This sample has roughly 290,000 clones, with about 80% found just once. Healthy bone marrow donors supplied every sample. About this clone: Other DNA sequences in the sample encode the same CDR3.

The V and J ends lost 9 bases and 2 bases, in that order; junction bases with no gene match: 8. CDR3 length: 14 amino acids. Germline assignment: CDR1 LNHDA and CDR2 SQIVND (reference sequence). The specimen sequenced was PBMCs. The TCR sequence derives from a girl aged 2-15 years in good health and CMV-seronegative. The chain couples TRBV19 to TRBJ1-2; 8 bases map to TRBD1. CDR3 sequence: CASSPGTGNYGYTF. In DNA form, the CDR3 reads TGTGCCAGCAGTCCCGGGACAGGCAACTATGGCTACACCTTC.